These T cell receptor beta chains were read from a single sample in a study of vaccination and CD4 T cells after COVID-19. These receptors have no identified antigens. Via MiXCR, TCRdb re-called the PCR reads, giving one row per CDR3 protein. Here the sample spans about 20,000 distinct CDR3 sequences, around 53% being singletons. The sample taken for sequencing was CD4+ T cells from blood, cultured in vitro. All receptors come from a human donor who had recovered from COVID-19. CDR3s include the opening cysteine and the closing phenylalanine or tryptophan. The order of the fields is D gene, V gene, J gene, clone size, CDR3 DNA, CDR3 protein. D genes are given only for firm matches. The size field is filled for only some rows; it gives once, few, many or a size class.

D: NA; V: TRBV30; J: TRBJ1-1; size: NA; DNA: TGTGCCTCTTACCCATTGAACACTGAAGCTTTCTTT; CDR3: CASYPLNTEAFF
D: NA; V: TRBV20-1; J: TRBJ2-3; size: NA; DNA: TGCAGTGCCGTCAGGGGAGGGCCGATCACAGATACGCAGTATTTT; CDR3: CSAVRGGPITDTQYF
D: NA; V: TRBV11-1; J: TRBJ2-1; size: NA; DNA: TGTGCCAGCAGCTTAGTCAGGGGCTCGTACAATGAGCAGTTCTTC; CDR3: CASSLVRGSYNEQFF
D: TRBD1; V: TRBV27; J: TRBJ1-1; size: few; DNA: TGTGCCAGCAGTTTATACGCGGGACAGCACATGAACACTGAAGCTTTCTTT; CDR3: CASSLYAGQHMNTEAFF
D: TRBD2; V: TRBV7-2; J: TRBJ2-1; size: NA; DNA: TGTGCCAGCAGCTTACAGCGGGGAAAGGATGAGCAGTTCTTC; CDR3: CASSLQRGKDEQFF
D: NA; V: TRBV28; J: TRBJ2-3; size: NA; DNA: TGTGCCAGCAGTTTGAGACCCGGGGGCACAGATACGCAGTATTTT; CDR3: CASSLRPGGTDTQYF
D: NA; V: TRBV20-1; J: TRBJ2-7; size: NA; DNA: TGCAGTGCTAGAGCCCCTGCCCTGGGGGACCACGAGCAGTACTTC; CDR3: CSARAPALGDHEQYF
D: NA; V: TRBV7-2; J: TRBJ1-1; size: few; DNA: TGTGCCAGCAGATTATATCAAAACACTGAAGCTTTCTTT; CDR3: CASRLYQNTEAFF
D: TRBD1; V: TRBV7-6; J: TRBJ2-2; size: NA; DNA: TGTGCTAGCAGCAGGGACAGGTTCACCGGGGAGCTGTTTTTT; CDR3: CASSRDRFTGELFF
D: NA; V: TRBV21-1; J: TRBJ1-3; size: NA; DNA: TGTGCCAGCAGCAAAGGAGGACAGGGGACGGCTGGAAACACCATATATTTT; CDR3: CASSKGGQGTAGNTIYF
D: TRBD1; V: TRBV11-2; J: TRBJ2-7; size: NA; DNA: TGTGCCAGCAGCCCGCGAATATCTTCAGGACAGGGAATCTACGAGCAGTACTTC; CDR3: CASSPRISSGQGIYEQYF
D: NA; V: TRBV5-4; J: TRBJ1-2; size: NA; DNA: TGTGCCAGCAGCCCCCCGACAAGTGCGGATGGCTACACCTTC; CDR3: CASSPPTSADGYTF
D: NA; V: TRBV27; J: TRBJ2-3; size: few; DNA: TGTGCCAGCAGTCGTAGGGGCACAGATACGCAGTATTTT; CDR3: CASSRRGTDTQYF
D: NA; V: TRBV5-6; J: TRBJ1-1; size: NA; DNA: TGTGCCAGCAGCTTGGGGATGACAGACAACACTGAAGCTTTCTTT; CDR3: CASSLGMTDNTEAFF
D: TRBD2; V: TRBV20-1; J: TRBJ2-5; size: NA; DNA: TGCAGTGCTAGGCCAGCGGGAGATGAGACCCAGTACTTC; CDR3: CSARPAGDETQYF
D: NA; V: TRBV19; J: TRBJ2-7; size: once; DNA: TGTGCCAGTAGACCCCGGGACGGGTCCTACGAGCAGTACTTC; CDR3: CASRPRDGSYEQYF
D: NA; V: TRBV7-9; J: TRBJ1-1; size: NA; DNA: TGTGCCAGCAGCAGAGAAAACACTGAAGCTTTCTTT; CDR3: CASSRENTEAFF
D: NA; V: TRBV6-5; J: TRBJ1-2; size: NA; DNA: TGTGCCAGCAGTTACTCGGTCGGGGTACGAGGCTACACCTTC; CDR3: CASSYSVGVRGYTF
D: TRBD1; V: TRBV29-1; J: TRBJ2-7; size: NA; DNA: TGCAGCACTGTGGGACAGGGGCCAGACGAGCAGTACTTC; CDR3: CSTVGQGPDEQYF
D: NA; V: TRBV2; J: TRBJ1-2; size: NA; DNA: TGTGCCAGCAAGGACGACCTTTGGGACTATGGCTACACCTTC; CDR3: CASKDDLWDYGYTF
D: TRBD1; V: TRBV6-1; J: TRBJ1-2; size: once; DNA: TGTGCCAGCAGTGAAGCTGGGGACAGGACCTATGGCTACACCTTC; CDR3: CASSEAGDRTYGYTF
D: NA; V: TRBV6-1; J: TRBJ2-7; size: few; DNA: TGTGCCAGCACCAGATCTGAGCGCTTCCCCTACGAGCAGTACTTC; CDR3: CASTRSERFPYEQYF
D: TRBD1; V: TRBV12-3/TRBV12-4; J: TRBJ1-5; size: NA; DNA: TGTGCCAGCAGTCCGACAGGGGGCGGCGAGCCGACAAATCAGCCCCAGCATTTT; CDR3: CASSPTGGGEPTNQPQHF
D: TRBD1; V: TRBV12-3/TRBV12-4; J: TRBJ1-2; size: NA; DNA: TGTGCCAGCAGTTGGACAGGCTCGAACTATGGCTACACCTTC; CDR3: CASSWTGSNYGYTF
D: NA; V: TRBV24-1; J: TRBJ1-1; size: once; DNA: TGTGCCACCAGTGACACCGCTGTGGGGGAGGGGACTGAAGCTTTCTTT; CDR3: CATSDTAVGEGTEAFF
D: TRBD2; V: TRBV12-3/TRBV12-4; J: TRBJ2-2; size: few; DNA: TGTGCCAGCACCCCGTGGGCTAGCGGGACCGGGGAGCTGTTTTTT; CDR3: CASTPWASGTGELFF
D: NA; V: TRBV20-1; J: TRBJ1-1; size: NA; DNA: TGCAGTGCTAGAGATCGTGCGGTGTTCGGCACTGAAGCTTTCTTT; CDR3: CSARDRAVFGTEAFF
D: TRBD2; V: TRBV4-1; J: TRBJ2-7; size: NA; DNA: TGCGCCAGCCGGGGGGGCAGGAGCTACGAGCAGTACTTC; CDR3: CASRGGRSYEQYF
D: NA; V: TRBV2; J: TRBJ1-5; size: NA; DNA: TGTGCCAGCACCTGGGAGTGGGGTCAGCCCCAGCATTTT; CDR3: CASTWEWGQPQHF
D: NA; V: TRBV7-8; J: TRBJ1-6; size: NA; DNA: TGTGCCAGCAGCTTTCGAGGGCCTTCACCCCTCCACTTT; CDR3: CASSFRGPSPLHF
D: NA; V: TRBV20-1; J: TRBJ1-5; size: NA; DNA: TGCAGTGCTGGACGTCCAGGGGAGAATCAGCCCCAGCATTTT; CDR3: CSAGRPGENQPQHF
D: NA; V: TRBV28; J: TRBJ1-1; size: NA; DNA: TGTGCCAGCGGCCTACCCGGGACTAGGGATGAAGCTTTCTTT; CDR3: CASGLPGTRDEAFF
D: NA; V: TRBV15; J: TRBJ1-2; size: few; DNA: TGTGCCACCAGCAGAGATATACGGGACTATGGCTACACCTTC; CDR3: CATSRDIRDYGYTF
D: TRBD1; V: TRBV10-3; J: TRBJ1-1; size: few; DNA: TGTGCCATCAAGGCGGACAGGGGGCCCACTGAAGCTTTCTTT; CDR3: CAIKADRGPTEAFF
D: NA; V: TRBV5-1; J: TRBJ2-7; size: NA; DNA: TGCGCCAGCAGGCGGGACAGCTCCGCCACCTACGAGCAGTACTTC; CDR3: CASRRDSSATYEQYF
D: NA; V: TRBV5-1; J: TRBJ2-1; size: NA; DNA: TGCGCCAGCACCATTAACCTAGGGAATAACCACAATGAGCAGTTCTTC; CDR3: CASTINLGNNHNEQFF
D: TRBD1; V: TRBV10-3; J: TRBJ1-2; size: few; DNA: TGTGCCATCAAAGGACAGGAGTATGGCTACACCTTC; CDR3: CAIKGQEYGYTF
D: NA; V: TRBV10-1; J: TRBJ2-7; size: NA; DNA: TGCGCCAGCAGTACCGCAGGGGGGCACGAGCAGTACTTC; CDR3: CASSTAGGHEQYF
D: TRBD2; V: TRBV7-2; J: TRBJ2-5; size: NA; DNA: TGTGTCACCAGTAGCGGGGGCCCAGACGAGACCCAGTACTTC; CDR3: CVTSSGGPDETQYF
D: TRBD2; V: TRBV6-1; J: TRBJ2-1; size: NA; DNA: TGTGCCAGCAGGGGACTAGCGGGAGGATCCTACAATGAGCAGTTCTTC; CDR3: CASRGLAGGSYNEQFF
D: NA; V: TRBV5-1; J: TRBJ2-1; size: few; DNA: TGCGCCAGCAGGAAGTGGACAGATCACAATGAGCAGTTCTTC; CDR3: CASRKWTDHNEQFF
D: TRBD1; V: TRBV2; J: TRBJ1-2; size: few; DNA: TGTGCCAGCGAATGGGGACAGGGTTACGGAGGCTACACCTTC; CDR3: CASEWGQGYGGYTF
D: TRBD1; V: TRBV6-5; J: TRBJ1-2; size: NA; DNA: TGTGCCAGCAGTTACTCGTCAGGGGGCAACTATGGCTACACCTTC; CDR3: CASSYSSGGNYGYTF
D: NA; V: TRBV4-3; J: TRBJ1-2; size: few; DNA: TGCGCCAGCAGCCAAGTCGTCGCAGGGGCCTATGGCTACACCTTC; CDR3: CASSQVVAGAYGYTF
D: NA; V: TRBV20-1; J: TRBJ1-4; size: NA; DNA: TGCAGTGCTAGGAATATGGGCTTTGGTGAAAAACTGTTTTTT; CDR3: CSARNMGFGEKLFF
D: TRBD2; V: TRBV19; J: TRBJ2-1; size: NA; DNA: TGTGCCAGTAGTACCTTAGCGGGAGGGCCTAACAATGAGCAGTTCTTC; CDR3: CASSTLAGGPNNEQFF
D: TRBD1; V: TRBV19; J: TRBJ1-6; size: few; DNA: TGTGCCAGTAGTACCCCCGAGACAGGGGGCTCTATTAGAACTTCACCCCTCCACTTT; CDR3: CASSTPETGGSIRTSPLHF
D: NA; V: TRBV2; J: TRBJ1-6; size: NA; DNA: TGTGCCAGCAGTGACGGAATTTCACCCCTCCACTTT; CDR3: CASSDGISPLHF
D: TRBD1; V: TRBV7-9; J: TRBJ1-2; size: NA; DNA: TGTGCCAGCAGCTTAAGGACAGGGACCGAAAATGGCTACACCTTC; CDR3: CASSLRTGTENGYTF
D: NA; V: TRBV6-1; J: TRBJ1-3; size: NA; DNA: TGTGCCAGCACCGGACAGCCCTCTGGAAACACCATATATTTT; CDR3: CASTGQPSGNTIYF
D: NA; V: TRBV20-1; J: TRBJ1-1; size: NA; DNA: TGCAGTGCTAGAGATGTTCGTAGAGGGTCCTCAGTGGGCACTGAAGCTTTCTTT; CDR3: CSARDVRRGSSVGTEAFF
D: NA; V: TRBV4-2; J: TRBJ2-1; size: NA; DNA: TGTGCCAGCAGCCAAGATTCCTCGAGCTCCTACAATGAGCAGTTCTTC; CDR3: CASSQDSSSSYNEQFF
D: TRBD1; V: TRBV20-1; J: TRBJ1-2; size: few; DNA: TGCAGTGCTACCTCACAGGGGGCTGATGGCTACACCTTC; CDR3: CSATSQGADGYTF
D: TRBD2; V: TRBV15; J: TRBJ2-7; size: NA; DNA: TGTGCCACCAGCAGAGGGTCAAGCGGGGGAATCTACGAGCAGTACTTC; CDR3: CATSRGSSGGIYEQYF
D: NA; V: TRBV4-2; J: TRBJ1-5; size: NA; DNA: TGTGCCAGCAGCCAAAACCGTATGGGTAATCAGCCCCAGCATTTT; CDR3: CASSQNRMGNQPQHF
D: NA; V: TRBV19; J: TRBJ1-3; size: NA; DNA: TGTGCCAGTAGTATTGACAGCCAACCGCTCTCTGGAAACACCATATATTTT; CDR3: CASSIDSQPLSGNTIYF
D: NA; V: TRBV24-1; J: TRBJ2-7; size: few; DNA: TGTGCCACCAGTTCGTCTGCGTCCTACGAGCAGTACTTC; CDR3: CATSSSASYEQYF